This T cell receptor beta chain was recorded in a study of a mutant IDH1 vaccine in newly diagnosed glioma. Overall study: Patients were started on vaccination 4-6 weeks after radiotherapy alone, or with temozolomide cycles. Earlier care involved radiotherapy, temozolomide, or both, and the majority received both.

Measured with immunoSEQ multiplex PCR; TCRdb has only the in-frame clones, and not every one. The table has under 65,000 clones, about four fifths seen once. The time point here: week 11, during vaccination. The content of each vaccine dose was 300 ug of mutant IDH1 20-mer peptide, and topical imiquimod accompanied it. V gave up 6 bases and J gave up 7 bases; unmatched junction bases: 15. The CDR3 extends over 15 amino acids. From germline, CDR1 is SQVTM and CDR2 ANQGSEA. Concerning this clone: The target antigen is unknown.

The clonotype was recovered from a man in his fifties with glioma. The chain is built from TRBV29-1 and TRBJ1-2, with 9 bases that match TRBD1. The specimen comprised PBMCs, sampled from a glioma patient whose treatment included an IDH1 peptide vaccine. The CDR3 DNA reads TGCAGCGTCGTATCCGGGACAGGGCCAATGAGTGGCTACACCTTC. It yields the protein CSVVSGTGPMSGYTF.